This T cell receptor beta chain was sequenced during a study of blood T cell repertoires in COVID-19 (dated by TCRdb to 2019 to 2021). Regarding the research as a whole: The collaborator samples originated in the United States, Italy and Spain and spanned the acute and convalescent phases of COVID-19. The material from the prospective study consisted of cDNA or gDNA derived from T cells, B-cell-depleted T cells, or PBMCs. The dataset comprised deeply sampled blood TCRbeta repertoires from subjects exposed to, actively infected with, or recovered from COVID-19. A freely available public database, intended as a resource for researchers studying the immune response to SARS-CoV-2, is where the repertoires were released. The samples were drawn from two sources: the first 160 participants of the ongoing ImmuneRACE study, and fewer than 1,500 subjects contributed by 6 global collaborators. A de-identified subject ID, COVID-19 status, age in years and sex were almost always included in the sample metadata. Where available, HLA class I and class II types were taken from metadata supplied by the sample provider and were not determined by assay-based typing. The investigation overall reported the following: The amount of clinical and demographic metadata varied by source and participant and was provided uncurated.

TCRbeta CDR3 regions were amplified from genomic DNA by means of the immunoSEQ Assay, a bias-controlled multiplex PCR. Per the authors' processing: The number of nucleated cells in each sample was estimated by amplification of reference gene primers within the assay. To quantify the absolute abundance of each unique TCRbeta CDR3 rearrangement, sequence reads were collapsed and filtered. For each sample, productive Simpson clonality was calculated as the square root of Simpson's diversity index across productive rearrangements. TCRdb stores this immuneACCESS table with in-frame sequences only. Part of the clones is absent; in the studies checked, under half of the shortfall reflects unresolved V genes, and no reason is known for the rest. V, J and clone size are taken as reported in that table, and D and trimming were inferred from the DNA itself. This sample has approximately 210,000 clones in its table, and 80% of those were observed once. Of the sample, roughly 4.5% falls within the top ten clones.

As to this clone: Which antigen it targets is not known. No base-level quality is on record; no much larger clone is a single base apart.

CDR1 and CDR2, looked up from the germline V gene, are MGHDK and SYGVNS. Including the terminal cysteine and phenylalanine, the CDR3 comprises 12 residues. Only the CDR3 DNA is retained, 36 bases long and in frame from the first base. Trimming costs V 5 bases and J 0 bases, and their ends lie 4 bases apart. Participants in the prospective study were aged about 18 to 95 years, lived in about two dozen United States geographic areas, and enrolled through a virtual design. In the prospective study, participants were assigned to cohorts based on the clinical history participants reported in a screening survey and a study questionnaire. Each participant in the prospective study had whole blood, serum and a nasopharyngeal or oropharyngeal swab collected by mobile phlebotomists. Prospective study participants could optionally give additional blood draws and questionnaires over a roughly two-month period. Prospective study blood samples were shipped either frozen or at room temperature before DNA extraction.

The TCR was taken from a man aged 30 to 45 with acute COVID-19. Recombination connected TRBV25-1 to TRBJ1-1; the D gene identity is not certain. Sequenced sample: PBMCs or T cells enriched from blood (not recorded which). The CDR3 corresponds to CASSIMNTEAFF. The nucleotide sequence reads TGTGCCAGCAGTATAATGAACACTGAAGCTTTCTTT.